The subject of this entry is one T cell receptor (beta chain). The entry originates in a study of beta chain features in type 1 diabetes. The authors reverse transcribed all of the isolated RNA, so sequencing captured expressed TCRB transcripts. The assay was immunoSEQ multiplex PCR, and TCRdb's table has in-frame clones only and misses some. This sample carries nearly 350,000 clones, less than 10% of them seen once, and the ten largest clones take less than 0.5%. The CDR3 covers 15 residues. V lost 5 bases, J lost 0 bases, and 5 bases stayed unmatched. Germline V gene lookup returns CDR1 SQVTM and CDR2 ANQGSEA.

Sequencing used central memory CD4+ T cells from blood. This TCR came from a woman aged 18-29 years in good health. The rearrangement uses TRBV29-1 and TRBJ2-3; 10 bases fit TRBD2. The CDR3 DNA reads TGCAGCGTTTCCGGACTAGCGGCAAGCACAGATACGCAGTATTTT. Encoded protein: CSVSGLAASTDTQYF.